This T cell receptor beta chain derives from a study of PD-L1 blockade in urothelial cancer. Study information: About 85% of the roughly 30 patients comprised males who had bladder-origin urothelial cancer. Among blood samples, the median T cell count was about 130,000.

This CDR3 is built from 15 residues. Between the trimmed V and J ends, which lost 6 bases and 0 bases, there was a span of 9 bases. Germline V lookup: CDR1 LNHDA, CDR2 SQIVND (reference sequence). Time point denoted: pretreatment peripheral blood. Patients suffered from locally advanced or metastatic urothelial carcinoma. The table came from immunoSEQ multiplex PCR; TCRdb's copy has only in-frame clones and leaves some out. Found here are about 50,000 clones, about 86% of them singletons; the top ten hold 3.2%. This sequence joins TRBV19 and TRBJ2-6; D gene ambiguous. Sequences were derived from PBMCs, sampled around atezolizumab (anti-PD-L1) treatment. The receptor's source is a man in his 70s with urothelial cancer. The CDR3, as DNA: TGTGCCAGTAGGAGCGTCCGCTCTGGGGCCAACGTCCTGACTTTC. This translates into CASRSVRSGANVLTF.